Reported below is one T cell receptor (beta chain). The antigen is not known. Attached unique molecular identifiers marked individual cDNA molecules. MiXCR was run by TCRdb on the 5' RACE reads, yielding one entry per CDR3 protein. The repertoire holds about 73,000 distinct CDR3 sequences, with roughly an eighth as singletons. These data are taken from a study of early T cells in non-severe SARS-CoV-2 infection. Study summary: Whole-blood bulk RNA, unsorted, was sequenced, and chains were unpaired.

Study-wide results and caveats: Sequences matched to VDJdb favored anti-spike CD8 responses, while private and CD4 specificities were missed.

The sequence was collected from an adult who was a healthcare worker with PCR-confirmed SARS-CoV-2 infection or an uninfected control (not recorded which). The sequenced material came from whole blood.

CDR3 nucleotide sequence: TGTGCCAGCAGCCCAGGACCCGACGGAGACACATATGGCTACACCTTC. As protein: CASSPGPDGDTYGYTF. This chain links TRBV7-2 with TRBJ1-2; D unclear. The length of the CDR3 is 16 residues. V was pared by 5 bases and J by 5 bases, with 21 bases between. The germline V gene has CDR1 SGHTA and CDR2 FQGNSA.